The 13 T cell receptor beta chains listed next were all sequenced from one sample in a study of OX40 agonist ivuxolimab in advanced cancers. Some clones are missing from TCRdb's copy, which holds only in-frame ones; the method was immunoSEQ multiplex PCR. The sample includes around 66,000 clones, roughly nine tenths of them seen just once. Sequencing was performed on CD4+ or CD8+ T cells sorted from blood, taken in a trial of the OX40 agonist ivuxolimab. The origin of the receptors is an adult with an advanced solid tumor such as melanoma, head and neck, liver or kidney cancer.

The V gene is TRBV2, the J gene TRBJ2-5; D unresolved. This CDR3 region has 15 residues. Trimming pared 4 bases from V and 1 base from J, leaving 13 bases between. Germline CDR1 SNHLY, CDR2 FYNNEI. The CDR3 DNA follows: TGTGCCAGCAGTGGGGGTTGGAATATCCAAGAGACCCAGTACTTC. It translates to CASSGGWNIQETQYF.

The genes are TRBV10-1 and TRBJ2-1, with D tentatively TRBD2 (6 bases). Germline V CDR1 and CDR2: WNHNN, SYGVQD (reference sequence). This CDR3 spans 15 amino acids. Trimming removed 5 bases at V and 8 bases at J, with 19 bases between. CDR3 protein: CASSLSGPGRDEQFF. The CDR3 DNA reads TGCGCCAGCAGTCTAAGCGGGCCTGGTAGGGATGAGCAGTTCTTC.

The chain is built from TRBV18 and TRBJ2-1; 12 bases agree with TRBD2. Per germline, CDR1 KGHSH and CDR2 LQKENI. The CDR3 contains 17 residues. Losses at the gene ends were 0 bases for V and 7 bases for J; bases not matched to a gene: 7. This chain's CDR3 is CASSPPTSGRWMNEQFF. The CDR3 DNA reads as TGTGCCAGCTCACCACCGACTAGCGGGAGATGGATGAATGAGCAGTTCTTC.

Comments on this clone: A read error may produce the germline difference seen at one junction end. The chain is built from TRBV15 and TRBJ2-7; 10 bases are a match to TRBD1. The CDR3 is 13 amino acids. Germline assignment: CDR1 LNHNV and CDR2 YYDKDF (reference sequence). The CDR3 here is CATSRDPGQGVDF. CDR3 nucleotide sequence: TGTGCCACCAGCAGAGATCCAGGACAGGGGGTTGACTTC.

The chain is built from TRBV10-3 and TRBJ2-7; D unresolved. From germline, CDR1 is ENHRY and CDR2 SYGVKD. Trimming left V 0 bases short and J 5 bases short, with 2 bases between. The CDR3 consists of 11 residues. The CDR3 DNA reads TGTGCCATCAGTGAGTCCCACGAGCAGTACTTC. Translation: CAISESHEQYF.

The table lists this clone with a count of one. The chain couples TRBV15 to TRBJ1-4; 10 bases align to TRBD1. V was clipped by 7 bases and J by 7 bases; unmatched bases: 18. Germline CDR1 and CDR2: LNHNV and YYDKDF (reference sequence). The CDR3 is 18 amino acids. In nucleotides, the CDR3 is TGTGCCACCACTCCTAGGACAGGGGGAAAGCTTGGGAGTGAAAAACTGTTTTTT. This translates into CATTPRTGGKLGSEKLFF.

The J gene is TRBJ1-4, the V gene TRBV28, with 7 bases that match TRBD1. V lost 5 bases and J lost 6; bases outside the gene matches: 15. Germline V gene lookup returns CDR1 MDHEN and CDR2 SYDVKM. The CDR3 has 17 residues. DNA of the CDR3: TGTGCCAGCAGTCGGCTCGGGGAGGGGGCGTTTCATGAAAAACTGTTTTTT. This gives the protein CASSRLGEGAFHEKLFF.

The rearrangement uses TRBV28 and TRBJ2-1, with 14 bases matching TRBD2. This CDR3 comprises 13 residues. Germline CDR1 MDHEN, CDR2 SYDVKM. The CDR3 coding sequence is TGTGCTGGGGGACTAGCGGGGGTGAATGAGCAGTTCTTC. Its translation is CAGGLAGVNEQFF.

In DNA, the CDR3 is TGCGCCAGCAGCGGGAGACAGGGAGCCATGAACACTGAAGCTTTCTTT. Translated, it gives CASSGRQGAMNTEAFF. This sequence joins TRBV5-1 and TRBJ1-1, with 7 nucleotides matching TRBD1. The CDR3 is 16 amino acids. The germline gives CDR1 SGHRS, CDR2 YFSETQ. With 4 bases clipped from V and 0 bases from J, the junction kept 9 bases outside the gene matches.

The chain couples TRBV28 to TRBJ1-1; perhaps TRBD1 as D (5 bases). Germline-derived CDR1 and CDR2 are MDHEN and SYDVKM. The CDR3 runs 15 residues. Deletions cut 3 bases from V and 1 base from J, with 12 bases between. The CDR3 region is CASSLTSGENTEAFF. The CDR3, as DNA: TGTGCCAGCAGTTTGACCTCGGGGGAGAACACTGAAGCTTTCTTT.

The V call is TRBV28, the J call TRBJ1-3, with 11 positions matching TRBD1. CDR1 and CDR2 (germline): MDHEN, SYDVKM. CDR3 length: 16 amino acids. V trimming: 7 bases; J trimming: 7 bases; junction bases outside the gene matches: 12. DNA for the CDR3: TGTGCCAGCATATTGACAGGACAGGGGGCGCGGAACACCATATATTTT. Amino acid sequence: CASILTGQGARNTIYF.

This chain's CDR3 is CSARVSREQFF. The CDR3 DNA is TGCAGTGCTAGAGTCTCAAGAGAGCAGTTCTTC. The rearrangement joins TRBV20-1 to TRBJ2-1; D unresolved. V lost 1 base, J lost 10 bases, and 8 bases lay in between. Germline V gives CDR1 DFQATT, CDR2 SNEGSKA (reference sequence). There are 11 residues in the CDR3.

The chain carries TRBV5-4 and TRBJ1-1, with a weak D call TRBD1 (6 bases). Germline-derived CDR1 and CDR2 are SGHNT and YYREEE (reference sequence). The CDR3 loop spans 14 amino acids. Trimming removed 4 bases at V and 0 bases at J, with 10 bases between. In DNA, the CDR3 is TGTGCCAGCAGCGGCACAGGGATGAACACTGAAGCTTTCTTT. It specifies CASSGTGMNTEAFF.